The rows below give T cell receptor beta chains drawn from one sample of a study of cytomegalovirus exposure and HLA in healthy donors. TCRdb keeps only in-frame clones here, not all; method: immunoSEQ multiplex PCR. The data hold 150,000 to 200,000 clones, with around 80% observed a single time. Source material: PBMCs. Source of these receptors: a man aged 25 to 40 in good health and CMV-seropositive. The CDR3 runs from the conserved cysteine through the conserved F or W. D genes are given only for firm matches. The listing skips clone size in some rows; elsewhere it reads once, few, many or a size class.

DNA: TGTGCCAGCAGCGTAGAACCCAGCGGGAGCCCGGGGGAGCAGTGCTTC
CDR3: CASSVEPSGSPGEQCF
J: TRBJ2-7
V: TRBV9
D: TRBD2
size: once

DNA: TGTGCCATCAGCTCCGGACAGGGGATCTCCTACGAGCAGTACTTC
CDR3: CAISSGQGISYEQYF
J: TRBJ2-7
V: TRBV10-3
D: TRBD1
size: -

DNA: TGTGCCAGCAGTGCTAGGACAGACTCAAACACTGAAGCTTTCTTT
CDR3: CASSARTDSNTEAFF
J: TRBJ1-1
V: TRBV6-4
D: -
size: -

DNA: TGTTCCAGCAGTAGGGGGGGACTACCATACGAGCAGTACTTC
CDR3: CSSSRGGLPYEQYF
J: TRBJ2-7
V: TRBV7-9
D: -
size: once

DNA: TGTGCCAGCAGCCAAGCTCTAGCGGGGGGAGGAGATACGCAGTATTTT
CDR3: CASSQALAGGGDTQYF
J: TRBJ2-3
V: TRBV4-2
D: TRBD2
size: -

DNA: TGTGCCAGTAGTACCACAGGTGGATCCTACGAGCAGTACTTC
CDR3: CASSTTGGSYEQYF
J: TRBJ2-7
V: TRBV19
D: -
size: -

DNA: TGTGCCAGCAGCTTTGGTACCCGACAGCCGTACACAGATACGCAGTATTTT
CDR3: CASSFGTRQPYTDTQYF
J: TRBJ2-3
V: TRBV11-2
D: -
size: few

DNA: TGTGCCTGGAGTCCCACGGGACAGTTCGATTCACCCCTCCACTTT
CDR3: CAWSPTGQFDSPLHF
J: TRBJ1-6
V: TRBV30
D: TRBD1
size: -

DNA: TGTGCCAGCTCACCCGGACAGGCCTATGGCTACACCTTC
CDR3: CASSPGQAYGYTF
J: TRBJ1-2
V: TRBV18
D: TRBD1
size: -

DNA: TGTGCCAGCAGCTTAGGACAGGGGGAAGGTCAGCCCCAGCATTTT
CDR3: CASSLGQGEGQPQHF
J: TRBJ1-5
V: TRBV13
D: TRBD1
size: -

DNA: TGTGCCAGCAGCTTAGGGGGGGAGGTAGCTTTCTTT
CDR3: CASSLGGEVAFF
J: TRBJ1-1
V: TRBV7-8
D: -
size: -

DNA: TGTGCCAGCAGCCCCGGGGTTAAAGAGACCCAGTACTTC
CDR3: CASSPGVKETQYF
J: TRBJ2-5
V: TRBV7-9
D: -
size: -

DNA: TGTGCCAGCAGCCCAGAGGGACTAGCTCAGAATGAGCAGTTCTTC
CDR3: CASSPEGLAQNEQFF
J: TRBJ2-1
V: TRBV9
D: TRBD2
size: -

DNA: TGTGCCAGAAGCCGTTACGAACGATATAGTTGTGGCTCTGGAAACACCATATATTTT
CDR3: CARSRYERYSCGSGNTIYF
J: TRBJ1-3
V: TRBV5-3
D: -
size: -

DNA: TGTGCCAGTAGTATAGCCGTCGGGGGGGCCTACGAGCAGTACTTC
CDR3: CASSIAVGGAYEQYF
J: TRBJ2-7
V: TRBV19
D: TRBD2
size: -

DNA: TGTGCCAGCAGTTATACAGGGGAAGGGTATGGCTACACCTTC
CDR3: CASSYTGEGYGYTF
J: TRBJ1-2
V: TRBV27
D: TRBD1
size: -

DNA: TGTGCCAGCAAACTCGGGACTAGCGGTTACAATGAGCAGTTCTTC
CDR3: CASKLGTSGYNEQFF
J: TRBJ2-1
V: TRBV11-2
D: TRBD2
size: -

DNA: TGTGCCAGCAGCTTAGGGGGGCCAGCAAGACAGCCCCAGCATTTT
CDR3: CASSLGGPARQPQHF
J: TRBJ1-5
V: TRBV7-2
D: -
size: -

DNA: TGTGCCAGCAGGAGCAGGTCTAACTATGGCTACACCTTC
CDR3: CASRSRSNYGYTF
J: TRBJ1-2
V: TRBV6-5
D: -
size: -

DNA: TGTGCCAGCAGCTTAGCTGTCCTCTCTGGAAACACCATATATTTT
CDR3: CASSLAVLSGNTIYF
J: TRBJ1-3
V: TRBV11-3
D: -
size: -

DNA: TGTGCCAGCAGTAATGGACAGGGGGCGGTCGGGGAGCTGTTTTTT
CDR3: CASSNGQGAVGELFF
J: TRBJ2-2
V: TRBV25-1
D: TRBD1
size: few

DNA: TGTGCCAGCAGCCCCGGGCGAGGGCCACGGAGCGGAGCTTTCTTT
CDR3: CASSPGRGPRSGAFF
J: TRBJ1-1
V: TRBV6-5
D: -
size: few

DNA: TGCGCCAGCAGTGAGTCGATAGCCGGGGAGCTGTTTTTT
CDR3: CASSESIAGELFF
J: TRBJ2-2
V: TRBV10-1
D: -
size: -

DNA: TGTGCCAGCAGCTTGAAGACAGCGGGAAACATTCAGTACTTC
CDR3: CASSLKTAGNIQYF
J: TRBJ2-4
V: TRBV11-3
D: -
size: -

DNA: TGTGCCAGCAGCCTACGGGAGTTAGAGACCCAGTACTTC
CDR3: CASSLRELETQYF
J: TRBJ2-5
V: TRBV7-9
D: -
size: -

DNA: TGCGCCAGCAGCTCCAAGCGGGAGTACCAAGAGACCCAGTACTTC
CDR3: CASSSKREYQETQYF
J: TRBJ2-5
V: TRBV5-1
D: TRBD2
size: -

DNA: TGTGCCAGCAGCGTAGGTCTAGCGGGAGAATCAGATACGCAGTATTTT
CDR3: CASSVGLAGESDTQYF
J: TRBJ2-3
V: TRBV9
D: TRBD2
size: once

DNA: TGTGCCAGCAGTTTAGCGCTAGCCAAAAACATTCAGTACTTC
CDR3: CASSLALAKNIQYF
J: TRBJ2-4
V: TRBV27
D: -
size: -

DNA: TGCGCCAGCAGCTTGGAGGCGGTCTCCTACGAGCAGTACTTC
CDR3: CASSLEAVSYEQYF
J: TRBJ2-7
V: TRBV5-1
D: -
size: -

DNA: TGCGCCAGCAGCCAGAGCGGACAGGGGAGGGACGAGACCCAGTACTTC
CDR3: CASSQSGQGRDETQYF
J: TRBJ2-5
V: TRBV4-3
D: TRBD1
size: once

DNA: TGTGCCAGCAGCATCGGACAGCCGAACACTGAAGCTTTCTTT
CDR3: CASSIGQPNTEAFF
J: TRBJ1-1
V: TRBV5-8
D: -
size: -

DNA: TGTGCCAGCAGTATCAGGACAGGGGGCACCATGGCCGGGGAGCTGTTTTTT
CDR3: CASSIRTGGTMAGELFF
J: TRBJ2-2
V: TRBV27
D: TRBD1
size: -

DNA: TGTGCCAGCAGCTTAGCGCGGGCTTATAGCTCCTACAATGAGCAGTTCTTC
CDR3: CASSLARAYSSYNEQFF
J: TRBJ2-1
V: TRBV7-2
D: -
size: once

DNA: TGTGCCAGCAGCGGTCCGTCCGGCGGGAGGGCCAGTGAGCAGTTCTTC
CDR3: CASSGPSGGRASEQFF
J: TRBJ2-1
V: TRBV9
D: TRBD2
size: -

DNA: TGTGCCAGCAGCTCTGGGACAGGTCGGAATGAAAAACTGTTTTTT
CDR3: CASSSGTGRNEKLFF
J: TRBJ1-4
V: TRBV11-3
D: TRBD1
size: -

DNA: TGTGCCAGCAGTTACTCCCTTTTAAACAATGAGCAGTTCTTC
CDR3: CASSYSLLNNEQFF
J: TRBJ2-1
V: TRBV6-5
D: -
size: once

DNA: TGTGCCAGCAGCCAAGATATATTGGGCGCTGGGGCCAACGTCCTGACTTTC
CDR3: CASSQDILGAGANVLTF
J: TRBJ2-6
V: TRBV14
D: -
size: -

DNA: TGTGCCAGCATCGTGACAGGGAAGTTAACTGAAGCTTTCTTT
CDR3: CASIVTGKLTEAFF
J: TRBJ1-1
V: TRBV6-6
D: TRBD1
size: -

DNA: TGCGCCAGCAGCTTGGGTCAGGGTTTCGCCTACGAGCAGTACTTC
CDR3: CASSLGQGFAYEQYF
J: TRBJ2-7
V: TRBV5-1
D: -
size: few

DNA: TGCAGTGCTAGGGCCGTCACTGAAGCTTTCTTT
CDR3: CSARAVTEAFF
J: TRBJ1-1
V: TRBV20-1
D: -
size: few

DNA: TGTGCCAAAACGGACAGGGGGGCGAACAATGAGCAGTTCTTC
CDR3: CAKTDRGANNEQFF
J: TRBJ2-1
V: TRBV6-5
D: TRBD1
size: -

DNA: TGTGCCAGTAGTTCAGGGACCAAAAACATTCAGTACTTC
CDR3: CASSSGTKNIQYF
J: TRBJ2-4
V: TRBV19
D: -
size: -

DNA: TGTGCCAGCAGCCCGGTGGTGGGCACAGATACGCAGTATTTT
CDR3: CASSPVVGTDTQYF
J: TRBJ2-3
V: TRBV7-2
D: -
size: -

DNA: TGCGCCAGCAGCTTGGAAGGGGCAGTGGAAAAACTGTTTTTT
CDR3: CASSLEGAVEKLFF
J: TRBJ1-4
V: TRBV5-1
D: -
size: once

DNA: TGTGCCAGCAGCCGAAGACTAGCGGGGGAGGAGACCCAGTACTTC
CDR3: CASSRRLAGEETQYF
J: TRBJ2-5
V: TRBV14
D: TRBD2
size: -

DNA: TGTGCCAGCAGCTCCTTCGGGTCCGGAAGGGGCTACACCTTC
CDR3: CASSSFGSGRGYTF
J: TRBJ1-2
V: TRBV7-9
D: -
size: -

DNA: TGTGCCAGCAGCGCGCAAATAGGCGGTTCAGAGACCCAGTACTTC
CDR3: CASSAQIGGSETQYF
J: TRBJ2-5
V: TRBV7-8
D: -
size: -